The clone carrying this T cell receptor beta chain appeared a few times. The antigen remains unidentified. These data belong to a study of beta chain features in type 1 diabetes. Whole-study results and caveats: All four CD4+ subsets of Type 1 diabetes patients contained TCRB CDR3s that were moderately but significantly shorter.

The CDR3 length is 14 residues. Looked up from germline, CDR1 is SGHTA and CDR2 is FQGNSA. V dropped 4 bases and J dropped 4 bases, with 10 bases sitting between them. Populations isolated by sorting all had purity greater than 95%. What was sequenced were expressed TCRB transcripts, since all of the isolated RNA had been reverse transcribed. The average read count of naive, central memory and regulatory T cell samples was several million. TCRdb keeps only in-frame clones here, not all; method: immunoSEQ multiplex PCR. The table lists around 280,000 clones, 15% of them singletons. This sequence joins TRBV7-2 and TRBJ2-2; a weak D match, TRBD1 (6 bases). The sequenced sample was naive CD4+ T cells from blood. The receptor's source is a man in his late teens or twenties with type 1 diabetes. The CDR3 nucleotides are TGTGCCAGCAGCTCAACAGGGTTCACCGGGGAGCTGTTTTTT. It specifies CASSSTGFTGELFF. Drawing the rest from reference TRBV7-2 and TRBJ2-2, the complete variable domain is GAGVSQSPSNKVTEKGKDVELRCDPISGHTALYWYRQSLGQGLEFLIYFQGNSAPDKSGLPSDRFSAERTGGSVSTLTIQRTQQEDSAVYLCASSSTGFTGELFFGEGSRLTVL.